Below are 5 T cell receptor beta chains sequenced from a single sample in a study of shared clonotypes between healthy human individuals. This table comes from immunoSEQ multiplex PCR, and its TCRdb copy is limited to in-frame clones, with some not included. There are about 1.5 million clones in the sample; approximately 96% occur only once, and more than 0.9% lies in the top ten. The material sequenced was naive CD4+ T cells sorted from blood. As to subset: CD45RA+ positively selected. All receptors derive from a man under 40 in good health.

The J gene is TRBJ2-1, the V gene TRBV28; the D is unclear. The V and J ends lost 6 bases and 1 base respectively, with 16 bases between them. The V gene's germline CDR1 is MDHEN and CDR2 SYDVKM. The CDR3 has 16 residues. The CDR3 DNA follows: TGTGCCAGCAGCCCCCCGGCTCAGACATCCTACAATGAGCAGTTCTTC. As protein: CASSPPAQTSYNEQFF.

The table lists this clone with a count of one. The chain recombines TRBV5-5 with TRBJ2-7; 7 nucleotides agree with TRBD1. The CDR3 is 15 amino acids. Germline V gene lookup returns CDR1 SGHKS and CDR2 YYEKEE (reference sequence). Trimming at V came to 4 bases and at J to 3 bases, leaving 10 bases not matched to a gene. Here the CDR3 DNA reads TGTGCCAGCAGCAATGCCGACAGGGCGCGCTACGAGCAGTACTTC. Translated: CASSNADRARYEQYF.

This chain connects TRBV11-2 to TRBJ2-3, with TRBD2 matching 8 bases. Looked up from germline, CDR1 is SGHAT and CDR2 is FQNNGV. The CDR3 runs to 15 residues. Trimming removed 6 bases from V and 5 bases from J; junction bases left unmatched: 10. Here the CDR3 reads CASSFEIGGVDTQYF. The CDR3 bases are TGTGCCAGCAGTTTCGAAATCGGGGGGGTAGATACGCAGTATTTT.

The chain is built from TRBV6-1 and TRBJ2-7, with a possible D match to TRBD1 (5 bases). Germline V lookup: CDR1 MNHNS, CDR2 SASEGT. The CDR3 runs 15 residues. Between the trimmed V and J ends, which lost 2 bases and 3 bases, there was a span of 14 bases. The CDR3 reads CASSEKDTVYYEQYF. Written as DNA, the CDR3 is TGTGCCAGCAGTGAAAAGGACACAGTTTACTACGAGCAGTACTTC.

The chain links TRBV27 to TRBJ2-7; possibly TRBD2 for D (6 bases). Trimming cost V 8 bases and J 3 bases, with 20 bases left between them. The CDR3 totals 15 residues. Germline V gene sequence: CDR1 MNHEY, CDR2 SMNVEV (reference sequence). CDR3 protein: CASSLMASARYEQYF. The CDR3 nucleotides read TGTGCCAGCTCCTTAATGGCTAGCGCCCGCTACGAGCAGTACTTC.